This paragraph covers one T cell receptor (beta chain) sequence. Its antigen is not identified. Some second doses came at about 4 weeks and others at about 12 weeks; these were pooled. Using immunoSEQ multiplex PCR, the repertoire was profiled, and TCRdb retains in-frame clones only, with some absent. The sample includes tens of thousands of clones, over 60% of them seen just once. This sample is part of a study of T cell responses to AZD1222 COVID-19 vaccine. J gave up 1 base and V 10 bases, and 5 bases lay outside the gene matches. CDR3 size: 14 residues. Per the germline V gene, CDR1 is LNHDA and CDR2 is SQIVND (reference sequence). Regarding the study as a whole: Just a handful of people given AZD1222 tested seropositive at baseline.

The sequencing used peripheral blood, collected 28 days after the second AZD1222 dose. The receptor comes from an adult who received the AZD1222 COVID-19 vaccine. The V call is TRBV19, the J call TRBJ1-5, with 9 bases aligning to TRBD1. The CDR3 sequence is CATRGTGSNQPQHF. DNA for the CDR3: TGTGCCACCAGAGGGACAGGGAGCAATCAGCCCCAGCATTTT.